Listed below are T cell receptor beta chains from one sample, sequenced in a study of blood T cell repertoires in COVID-19. The table came from immunoSEQ multiplex PCR; TCRdb's copy has only in-frame clones and leaves some out. This table has roughly 350,000 clones, 85% appearing once. Sequenced sample: peripheral blood. The receptors derive from a young woman with acute or convalescent COVID-19. Each CDR3 is given with its conserved first and last residue. Each record gives: clone size, J gene, CDR3 length, D gene, V gene, CDR3 protein, CDR3 DNA. A D gene is named only where the DNA matches it firmly. The size field is filled for only some rows; it gives once, few, many or a size class.

clone size: -; J gene: TRBJ2-7; CDR3 length: 15; D gene: TRBD2; V gene: TRBV6-5; CDR3 protein: CASSLKRDPSYEQYF; CDR3 DNA: TGTGCCAGCAGTCTGAAGCGGGACCCTTCCTACGAGCAGTACTTC
clone size: -; J gene: TRBJ2-3; CDR3 length: 12; D gene: -; V gene: TRBV2; CDR3 protein: CASKTSGDTQYF; CDR3 DNA: TGTGCCAGCAAAACCTCCGGAGATACGCAGTATTTT
clone size: -; J gene: TRBJ1-1; CDR3 length: 14; D gene: -; V gene: TRBV2; CDR3 protein: CASIRQAGNTEAFF; CDR3 DNA: TGTGCCAGCATAAGACAGGCTGGGAACACTGAAGCTTTCTTT
clone size: few; J gene: TRBJ1-1; CDR3 length: 15; D gene: TRBD1; V gene: TRBV6-6; CDR3 protein: CASIRSGQSNTEAFF; CDR3 DNA: TGTGCCAGCATTCGATCGGGACAGTCGAACACTGAAGCTTTCTTT
clone size: -; J gene: TRBJ1-3; CDR3 length: 15; D gene: -; V gene: TRBV2; CDR3 protein: CASRSRVSSGNTIYF; CDR3 DNA: TGTGCCAGTAGGTCCCGGGTGAGCTCTGGAAACACCATATATTTT
clone size: once; J gene: TRBJ1-2; CDR3 length: 14; D gene: -; V gene: TRBV6-5; CDR3 protein: CASRGRGLYYGYTF; CDR3 DNA: TGTGCCAGCCGGGGAAGGGGGTTGTACTATGGCTACACCTTC
clone size: -; J gene: TRBJ2-7; CDR3 length: 14; D gene: -; V gene: TRBV3-1/TRBV3-2; CDR3 protein: CASSEKGAQAEQYF; CDR3 DNA: TGTGCCAGCAGCGAAAAGGGAGCTCAGGCCGAGCAGTACTTC
clone size: -; J gene: TRBJ2-1; CDR3 length: 13; D gene: TRBD2; V gene: TRBV20-1; CDR3 protein: CSASGGGALEQFF; CDR3 DNA: TGCAGTGCAAGTGGCGGGGGGGCCCTTGAGCAGTTCTTC
clone size: -; J gene: TRBJ2-2; CDR3 length: 17; D gene: TRBD2; V gene: TRBV7-3; CDR3 protein: CASSLTPLAGGTGELFF; CDR3 DNA: TGTGCCAGCAGCTTAACGCCGCTAGCGGGCGGGACCGGGGAGCTGTTTTTT
clone size: -; J gene: TRBJ1-6; CDR3 length: 13; D gene: -; V gene: TRBV6-5; CDR3 protein: CASSLSTDSPLHF; CDR3 DNA: TGTGCCAGCAGTCTTTCGACAGATTCACCCCTCCACTTT
clone size: -; J gene: TRBJ1-5; CDR3 length: 15; D gene: -; V gene: TRBV5-1; CDR3 protein: CASSLVAGGNQPQHF; CDR3 DNA: TGCGCCAGCAGCTTGGTGGCAGGGGGCAATCAGCCCCAGCATTTT
clone size: -; J gene: TRBJ2-1; CDR3 length: 15; D gene: -; V gene: TRBV7-3; CDR3 protein: CASSLNTGHYNEQFF; CDR3 DNA: TGTGCCAGCAGCTTAAACACAGGGCACTACAATGAGCAGTTCTTC
clone size: -; J gene: TRBJ2-3; CDR3 length: 17; D gene: TRBD2; V gene: TRBV18; CDR3 protein: CASSRSPRAGGSDTQYF; CDR3 DNA: TGTGCCAGCTCACGGTCGCCCCGAGCGGGAGGATCAGATACGCAGTATTTT
clone size: -; J gene: TRBJ1-5; CDR3 length: 15; D gene: TRBD1; V gene: TRBV19; CDR3 protein: CASNPTGGVNQPQHF; CDR3 DNA: TGTGCCAGTAACCCAACAGGGGGGGTCAATCAGCCCCAGCATTTT